A single sample gave rise to the 8 T cell receptor beta chains below, sequenced in a study of CD8 T cells in ankylosing spondylitis (dated by TCRdb to between 2016 and 2019). Libraries were made using 5' RACE. The sample was run on an Illumina HiSeq 2500. TCRdb cleaned the public reads at Q25 with fastp, built clones with MiXCR and kept in-frame beta chains. Identical CDR3 protein sequences are pooled into one entry, listed with their most common genes and DNA. The sample table contains around 210,000 distinct CDR3 sequences; only one count was recorded for 7% to 10% of them. The ten most abundant clones make up around 4.9% of the sample. Sequenced: blood, either unsorted or a sorted T cell fraction (not recorded which). These TCRs come from a female donor with ankylosing spondylitis or in good health (not recorded which).

This clonotype has at least ten counts. V usage is TRBV20-1 and J usage is TRBJ1-5; 7 nucleotides line up with TRBD1. Per the germline V gene, CDR1 is DFQATT and CDR2 is SNEGSKA (reference sequence). The length of the CDR3 is 14 residues. V shed 8 bases, J shed 4 bases, and the junction held 11 bases outside the gene matches. Written as DNA, the CDR3 is TGCAGTTCGTTGGTGGGGACAGTTAATCAGCCCCAGCATTTT. As protein: CSSLVGTVNQPQHF.

As to this clonotype: This may be a read error, as it is one base from a much larger clone. The chain is built from TRBV7-2 and TRBJ2-1, with D perhaps given as TRBD1 or TRBD2 (5 bases each). The CDR3 loop spans 14 amino acids. Looked up from germline, CDR1 is SGHTA and CDR2 is FQGNSA. V was pared by 1 base and J by 7 bases, with 11 bases between. The chain's CDR3 is CASSLGVWGNEQFF. The CDR3 DNA reads as TGTGCCAGCAGCTTAGGAGTTTGGGGGAATGAGCAGTTCTTC.

The rearrangement joins TRBV6-2 or TRBV6-3 to TRBJ2-2, with D perhaps TRBD1 (7 bases). Germline CDR1 MNHEY, CDR2 SVGEGT. The CDR3 length is 12 residues. The V end was cut by 4 bases, the J end by 15 bases, with 15 bases between. In DNA, the CDR3 is TGTGCCAGCAGTTTTGACAGGGAGGTCTTGTTTTTT. Translated, it gives CASSFDREVLFF.

This clonotype was seen at least ten times. The rearrangement joins TRBV7-3 to TRBJ1-1; TRBD1 might be the D (6 bases). Trimming pared 4 bases from V and 0 bases from J, leaving 18 bases between. This CDR3 spans 17 amino acids. The germline CDR1 and CDR2 sequences are SGHTA and FQGTGA. The CDR3 DNA follows: TGTGCCAGCAGCTCCCACCTGATTTACAGGGTGAACACTGAAGCTTTCTTT. It specifies CASSSHLIYRVNTEAFF.

With respect to this clonotype: A much larger clone lies one base from this, so it may be a read error. The rearrangement links TRBV7-8 to TRBJ2-1; TRBD2 matches 15 bases. The CDR3 spans 19 residues. Per germline, CDR1 SGHVS and CDR2 FQNEAQ. The CDR3 DNA reads as TGTGTCAGCAGCGTAGCCGGGACTAGCGGGAGGCGGTCCTACAATGAGCAGTTCTTC. Translated, it gives CVSSVAGTSGRRSYNEQFF.

This clonotype was observed many times. This chain joins TRBV27 and TRBJ2-1; D not resolved. CDR3 size: 13 residues. Germline CDR1 reads MNHEY; CDR2 reads SMNVEV (reference sequence). The V end lost 0 bases, the J end lost 6 bases, and 6 bases lay between the germline ends. The CDR3 DNA reads TGTGCCAGCAGTTTATCAGTAGCCAATGAGCAGTTCTTC. Its translation: CASSLSVANEQFF.

Concerning this clonotype itself: Since a much larger clone is just one base distant, this may be a read error. The chain has TRBV7-6 and TRBJ2-1; possible D gene TRBD2, 6 bases. Germline-derived CDR1 and CDR2 are SGHVS and FNYEAQ. V was pared by 1 base and J by 7 bases, with 11 bases between. This CDR3 contains 14 residues. The CDR3 nucleotides read TGTGCCAGCAGCTTAGAAGGGACTCCAAATGAGCAGTTCTTC. Translated: CASSLEGTPNEQFF.

This clonotype was counted ten times or more. The J gene is TRBJ2-1, the V gene TRBV6-2 or TRBV6-3; TRBD1 might be the D (5 bases). Trimming shortened V by 0 bases and J by 0 bases, and 24 bases separated the two germline ends. This CDR3 has 21 residues. Germline V gene data show CDR1 as MNHEY and CDR2 as SVGEGT. CDR3 nucleotides: TGTGCCAGCAGTTACTCGAGTACTGGGCAGGGCAGGGAATTCTCCTACAATGAGCAGTTCTTC. Amino acid sequence: CASSYSSTGQGREFSYNEQFF.